Below, one T cell receptor (beta chain) is given with its context. Its antigen is not known. The CDR3 loop spans 12 amino acids. Deletions cut 3 bases from V and 5 bases from J, with 6 bases between. Germline V lookup: CDR1 SGDLS, CDR2 YYNGEE. The source of the sample is a study of cytomegalovirus exposure and HLA in healthy donors. Notes on the study in general: One later analysis, an examination of the 90 to 150 validation repertoires, found that first-cohort TCR clusters tended to co-occur in them.

The data were produced by immunoSEQ multiplex PCR, yet TCRdb's version contains in-frame clones alone and is incomplete. Seen here are 150,000 to 200,000 clones, roughly 86% observed once, and the top ten hold about 2.5%. V gene TRBV9 combines with J gene TRBJ2-1; no definite D call. Sequencing used PBMCs. This receptor was taken from a man younger than 35 in good health and CMV-seropositive. CDR3 sequence: CASSDRDNEQFF. The DNA for the CDR3 is TGTGCCAGCAGCGATAGAGACAATGAGCAGTTCTTC.